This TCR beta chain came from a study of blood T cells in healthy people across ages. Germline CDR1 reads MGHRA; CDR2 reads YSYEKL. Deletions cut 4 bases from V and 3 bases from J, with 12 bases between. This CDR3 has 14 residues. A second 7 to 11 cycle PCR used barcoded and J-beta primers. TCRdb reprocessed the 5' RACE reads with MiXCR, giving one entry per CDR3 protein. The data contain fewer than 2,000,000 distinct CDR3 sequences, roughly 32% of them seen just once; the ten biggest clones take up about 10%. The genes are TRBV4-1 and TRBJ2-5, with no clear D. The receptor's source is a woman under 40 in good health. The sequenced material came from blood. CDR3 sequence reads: CASSRDLGEETQYF. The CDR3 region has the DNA TGCGCCAGCAGCCGAGATCTAGGTGAAGAGACCCAGTACTTC.